Described below is a single T cell receptor beta chain sequence and its context. Its antigen is currently not known. Base qualities are not provided; no much larger clone lies one nucleotide away. This sample stems from a study of blood T cells in healthy people across ages (dated by TCRdb to between 2014 and 2017). With regard to the full study: In model experiments, template switching captured roughly one uniquely barcoded TCR beta cDNA molecule for every two T cells. The study measured age-related changes in TCR beta repertoire diversity using deep sequencing normalized with unique cDNA molecular identifiers. The donors were split into four age groups: young (average about 16 years), middle-aged (more than 35), aged (more than 60) and long-lived (roughly 86). To avoid experimental bias, donors of different ages were spread randomly across the sequencing lanes. The study analyzed two additional independent replicas of 1 million unique cDNA reads from the same blood draw for two donors, one aged 18 to 30 and one aged 80 or older. Study-wide findings and limitations: The long-lived group showed more naive CD4+ T cells, fewer expanded clones and increased TCR diversity than the aged group, suggesting age selection. A strong correlation was found between observed TCR beta diversity and the percentage of naive T cells measured by flow cytometry. The CMV infection status of donors was not known, potentially confounding age-related changes in expanded clonotypes. Estimates of total diversity from one million sequenced T cells were regarded as lower bounds and underestimates. Because profiling used bulk unsorted PBMCs, naive and antigen-experienced compartments could not be compared conclusively. Observed TCR beta diversity per million T cells fell roughly linearly with age, and a significant reduction was already apparent by age roughly 40.

The library was generated by 5' RACE. TCRdb records Illumina HiSeq 2500 as the sequencer. The second PCR ran for about 6 to 12 cycles and used a J-beta primer mix along with a sample-barcoded 5' primer. A unique molecular identifier was introduced onto each TCR beta cDNA molecule by a template-switch 5' adaptor carrying 12 random nucleotides. At least 2.5 million CDR3-containing paired-end reads were obtained from each sample. The Mint cDNA synthesis kit, primed by a TRBC-specific oligonucleotide, was used to synthesize first-strand cDNA from all RNA. All cDNA was treated with uracil-DNA glycosylase and then went through a first 18-cycle PCR with the universal primers M1SS and BC2_uni_R. For the original study's pipeline: Normalization of each sample was performed by random selection of 1 million high-quality reads, each carrying a distinct molecular identifier. Instead of being binned into consensus sequences, reads with shared molecular identifiers were discarded. MiTCR, set to a Q25 quality threshold and the strictest error-elimination algorithm, was used for CDR3 identification, clonotype clustering and error correction. A nonparametric unseen species model with Euler transformation was used to estimate a lower bound on total TCR beta diversity. TCRdb ran its own pipeline on the public reads, namely fastp trimming at Q25 and MiXCR clone calling, and kept in-frame beta chains. CDR3 protein sequences are deduplicated, and each keeps its most common genes and DNA. The V and J calls were not made by the authors but by TCRdb's processing. The sample table records 650,000 to 1,000,000 distinct CDR3 sequences; about 34% of these occur just once. Of the sample, 10% to 15% falls within the top ten clones.

The germline V gene encodes CDR1 MNHEY and CDR2 SVGEGT. The CDR3 measures 14 amino acids from cysteine to phenylalanine. The only DNA kept is the CDR3, 42 bases in frame from the first base. V and J are truncated by 5 bases and 3 bases respectively, leaving an intervening sequence of 13 bases. The donors were roughly 39 Caucasian individuals from Russia, aged roughly 6 to 100 years, who were systemically healthy. Each donor gave 9.5 to 10 milliliters of peripheral blood, drawn into EDTA-treated Vacutainer tubes. Ficoll-Paque density-gradient centrifugation was used to isolate PBMCs, with at least 7 million per sample. Trizol reagent was used to extract total RNA from PBMCs, with at least 6 micrograms per sample. Naive CD45RAhigh/CD27high T cell percentages were measured by flow cytometry on a PBMC aliquot from every donor.

The sample taken for sequencing was blood. This TCR was recovered from a man aged 18 to 29 in good health. The receptor chain draws on TRBV6-2 or TRBV6-3 and TRBJ2-5; the D segment could be TRBD1, given 6 matching bases. CDR3 loop: CASSTLDSEETQYF. The sequence in DNA is TGTGCCAGCAGTACCCTGGACAGCGAAGAGACCCAGTACTTC.